The 15 T cell receptor beta chains below all came from one sample that was sequenced in a study of shared clonotypes between healthy human individuals. Produced via immunoSEQ multiplex PCR; TCRdb's table is partial and in-frame only. The sample has about 2.2 million clones; 93% are singletons. It was CD45RO-negative cells, positively selected for CCR7, that made up naive CD8 cells, with terminally differentiated effector memory CD45RA+ cells excluded. The sequenced sample was naive CD8+ T cells from PBMCs. The origin of the receptors is a man aged 18 to 30 in good health. Some clones in this sample may be carry-over from other donors' samples.

V and J are TRBV29-1 and TRBJ2-7, with 7 bases identical to TRBD1. The CDR3 covers 13 residues. V dropped 5 bases and J dropped 0; count of bases not matched to a gene: 4. Germline CDR1 and CDR2: SQVTM and ANQGSEA. CDR3 DNA sequence: TGCAGCGTTTGGGACAGAGACTCCTACGAGCAGTACTTC. This sequence encodes CSVWDRDSYEQYF.

The count of this clone is one. V and J are TRBV2 and TRBJ2-7; 7 bases agree with TRBD1. The germline CDR1 and CDR2 sequences are SNHLY and FYNNEI. V was clipped by 5 bases and J by 3 bases; unmatched bases: 10. CDR3 length: 15 amino acids. As DNA, the CDR3 is TGTGCCAGCAGTACCCCACAGGGGTTTCTCTACGAGCAGTACTTC. As protein: CASSTPQGFLYEQYF.

The chain links TRBV28 to TRBJ1-5; TRBD1 matches 7 bases. The CDR3 is 14 residues long. V lost 6 bases and J lost 4; bases outside the gene matches: 6. From germline, CDR1 is MDHEN and CDR2 SYDVKM. CDR3 coding DNA: TGTGCCAGCAGCCCGACAGGGTGGAATCAGCCCCAGCATTTT. Protein: CASSPTGWNQPQHF.

The rearrangement joins TRBV27 to TRBJ2-5; TRBD2 matches 11 bases. The germline V gene encodes CDR1 MNHEY and CDR2 SMNVEV (reference sequence). The CDR3 extends over 19 amino acids. With V trimmed by 5 bases and J by 3 bases, 17 bases remained unmatched. CDR3 bases: TGTGCCAGCAGTCGGATCGCCGCGGGCCTACTAGCGGGAGAAGAGACCCAGTACTTC. This sequence encodes CASSRIAAGLLAGEETQYF.

Only one count was recorded for this clone. For the CDR3, the DNA is TGTGCCAGCAGCTTAGAGGCCTGGGACCAAGAGACCCAGTACTTC. It is translated as CASSLEAWDQETQYF. The V gene is TRBV7-6, the J gene TRBJ2-5; D unclear. V was cut by 1 base and J by 0 bases, with 9 bases left in between. This CDR3 is built from 15 residues. Germline V gene lookup returns CDR1 SGHVS and CDR2 FNYEAQ.

This rearrangement joins TRBV5-1 to TRBJ2-1; 10 bases match TRBD1. Germline V gives CDR1 SGHRS, CDR2 YFSETQ. The CDR3 totals 13 residues. V lost 3 bases and J lost 7; bases outside the gene matches: 1. The CDR3 DNA reads as TGCGCCAGCAGCTGGGACAGGGGAAATGAGCAGTTCTTC. This sequence encodes CASSWDRGNEQFF.

The chain joins TRBV7-9 to TRBJ1-1, with TRBD1 as a possible D gene (5 bases). The CDR3 is made up of 14 amino acids. The germline gives CDR1 SEHNR, CDR2 FQNEAQ (reference sequence). Trimming took off 3 bases at V and 5 bases at J, with 13 bases between the two ends. The DNA for the CDR3 is TGTGCCAGCAGCTTGACGGCCAGGGTGACTGAAGCTTTCTTT. The encoded protein is CASSLTARVTEAFF.

The chain has TRBV4-3 and TRBJ2-2; 7 positions match TRBD2. Germline V gene sequence: CDR1 LGHNA, CDR2 YSLEER. The CDR3 length is 17 residues. J gave up 3 bases and V 4 bases, and 11 bases lay outside the gene matches. CDR3 in DNA: TGCGCCAGCAGCCTCTCGACCGGGACTATACACACCGGGGAGCTGTTTTTT. Protein sequence: CASSLSTGTIHTGELFF.

The chain carries TRBV9 and TRBJ2-1, with 14 bases aligning to TRBD2. CDR1 SGDLS and CDR2 YYNGEE come from the germline V gene. The V and J ends lost 3 bases and 6 bases, in that order; junction bases with no gene match: 5. This CDR3 has 16 residues. CDR3 region: CASSGGGLAGVNEQFF. The DNA of the CDR3 is TGTGCCAGCAGCGGAGGGGGACTAGCGGGAGTCAATGAGCAGTTCTTC.

This clone was recorded once. Because it lacks the conserved phenylalanine or tryptophan at the end, this CDR3 is likely a read error. It is unclear where the CDR3 begins or ends on the DNA, so no DNA is shown, and the CDR3 is as TCRdb lists it. The chain recombines TRBV6-5 with TRBJ1-1. Ends included, the CDR3 has 11 residues. The germline gives CDR1 MNHEY, CDR2 SVGAGI. CDR3 residues: CASSMGERLGI.

The V gene is TRBV29-1, the J gene TRBJ1-2; possible D gene TRBD1, 5 bases. The CDR3 loop spans 12 amino acids. CDR1 SQVTM and CDR2 ANQGSEA come from the germline V gene. V lost 3 bases and J lost 8, with 13 bases in between. The CDR3 DNA follows: TGCAGCGTTGATGGGGGAATTTTCGGCTACACCTTC. It yields the protein CSVDGGIFGYTF. Full variable domain (remainder filled in from reference TRBV29-1 and TRBJ1-2): SAVISQKPSRDICQRGTSLTIQCQVDSQVTMMFWYRQQPGQSLTLIATANQGSEATYESGFVIDKFPISRPNLTFSTLTVSNMSPEDSSIYLCSVDGGIFGYTFGSGTRLTVV.

The rearrangement joins TRBV7-9 to TRBJ1-1; D gene unclear. V lost 5 bases and J 3 bases, leaving 10 bases between the germline ends. This CDR3 comprises 13 residues. Germline V gene data show CDR1 as SEHNR and CDR2 as FQNEAQ (reference sequence). The CDR3 here is CASSSYSDTEAFF. The CDR3 coding sequence is TGTGCCAGCAGCAGTTACAGCGACACTGAAGCTTTCTTT. Full variable domain (remainder filled in from reference TRBV7-9 and TRBJ1-1): DTGVSQNPRHKITKRGQNVTFRCDPISEHNRLYWYRQTLGQGPEFLTYFQNEAQLEKSRLLSDRFSAERPKGSFSTLEIQRTEQGDSAMYLCASSSYSDTEAFFGQGTRLTVV.

This chain links TRBV28 with TRBJ2-6; D gene unclear. V was shortened by 5 bases and J by 1 base, with 12 bases between the two germline ends. The CDR3 contains 16 residues. CDR1 and CDR2 (germline): MDHEN, SYDVKM. The CDR3 loop is CASSIERRSGANVLTF. The CDR3 DNA sequence: TGTGCCAGCAGTATCGAAAGGCGGTCTGGGGCCAACGTCCTGACTTTC.

The V gene is TRBV5-4, the J gene TRBJ2-1, with D possibly TRBD2 on 6 matching bases. Trimming left V 3 bases short and J 0 bases short, with 16 bases between. The CDR3 has 17 amino acids. Germline values: CDR1 SGHNT, CDR2 YYREEE (reference sequence). The CDR3 sequence: CASSWIMEGSSYNEQFF. In nucleotides, the CDR3 is TGTGCCAGCAGCTGGATTATGGAGGGTAGCTCCTACAATGAGCAGTTCTTC.

V and J are TRBV28 and TRBJ2-3, with D tentatively TRBD1 or TRBD2 (5 bases each). This CDR3 contains 15 residues. The germline V gene encodes CDR1 MDHEN and CDR2 SYDVKM. V was trimmed by 11 bases and J by 0 bases, leaving 18 bases between them. CDR3 DNA sequence: TGTGCCGCCTCTTCCTCGGGGCTAAGCACAGATACGCAGTATTTT. Translation: CAASSSGLSTDTQYF.